Below, 27 T cell receptor beta chains from the same sample are listed, as sequenced in a study of blood T cell repertoires in COVID-19. Generated by immunoSEQ multiplex PCR, the TCRdb table keeps only in-frame clones and is missing some. The sample has more than 200,000 clones, 85% to 90% seen once. Sequencing was carried out using peripheral blood. All receptors come from a middle-aged man with COVID-19, enrolled during active disease.

J is TRBJ2-7 and V is TRBV2; weak D call: TRBD1 (6 bases). V shed 2 bases and J shed 3 bases, with 17 bases lying between them. This CDR3 region has 16 residues. CDR1 is SNHLY and CDR2 is FYNNEI in the germline V gene. CDR3 sequence reads: CASSEFLGQGHYEQYF. As DNA, the CDR3 is TGTGCCAGCAGTGAATTCTTGGGGCAGGGACACTACGAGCAGTACTTC.

The chain couples TRBV7-2 to TRBJ1-2; no clear D gene. The CDR3 sequence is 15 residues long. Germline CDR1 reads SGHTA; CDR2 reads FQGNSA. The V and J ends lost 1 base and 4 bases respectively, with 13 bases between them. The CDR3 region is CASSLGGGEGYGYTF. DNA for the CDR3: TGTGCCAGCAGCTTAGGAGGAGGCGAGGGCTATGGCTACACCTTC.

In the case of this clone: Other DNA sequences in this sample translate to the same CDR3. V is TRBV6-5 and J is TRBJ1-3; D is ambiguous. The CDR3 has 15 residues. Germline V lookup: CDR1 MNHEY, CDR2 SVGAGI. Trimming cost V 2 bases and J 2 bases, with 10 bases left between them. The CDR3 DNA follows: TGTGCCAGCAGTTACGGTCGGGGTGCTGGAAACACCATATATTTT. Amino acid sequence: CASSYGRGAGNTIYF.

This chain connects TRBV27 to TRBJ2-2; 12 bases are a match to TRBD2. Per germline, CDR1 MNHEY and CDR2 SMNVEV (reference sequence). The CDR3 consists of 17 residues. Trimming cost V 5 bases and J 1 base; bases outside gene matches: 5. The CDR3 is CASSPASGRVNTGELFF. The CDR3 DNA sequence: TGTGCCAGCAGTCCCGCTAGCGGGAGGGTGAACACCGGGGAGCTGTTTTTT.

The chain is built from TRBV2 and TRBJ2-5, with D unclear. Germline V CDR1 and CDR2: SNHLY, FYNNEI. The germline V and J ends were trimmed by 1 base and 5 bases, with 14 bases remaining between them. The CDR3 runs 15 residues. The CDR3 reads CASSEGRFAAETQYF. In DNA, the CDR3 is TGTGCCAGCAGTGAAGGCCGCTTCGCGGCGGAGACCCAGTACTTC. The full variable domain, with the rest looked up from reference TRBV2 and TRBJ2-5, is EPEVTQTPSHQVTQMGQEVILRCVPISNHLYFYWYRQILGQKVEFLVSFYNNEISEKSEIFDDQFSVERPDGSNFTLKIRSTKLEDSAMYFCASSEGRFAAETQYFGPGTRLLVL.

This sequence joins TRBV9 and TRBJ2-5; 8 bases are a match to TRBD1. The V gene end was trimmed by 1 base and the J gene end by 4 bases; junction bases not matched to a gene: 9. In germline, CDR1 is SGDLS, CDR2 YYNGEE. The CDR3 sequence is 16 residues long. The CDR3 nucleotides read TGTGCCAGCAGCGTAAATCAGGGGGCTATAGGAGAGACCCAGTACTTC. The encoded protein is CASSVNQGAIGETQYF.

This sequence joins TRBV25-1 and TRBJ2-1; perhaps TRBD2 as D (5 bases). The germline CDR1 and CDR2 sequences are MGHDK and SYGVNS. CDR3 length: 13 residues. V was cut by 2 bases and J by 9 bases, with 11 bases left in between. CDR3 coding DNA: TGTGCCAGCAGTGAAACTAGTGTGGGTGAGCAGTTCTTC. Translation gives CASSETSVGEQFF. Together with reference TRBV25-1 and TRBJ2-1, the CDR3 gives the full variable domain: EADIYQTPRYLVIGTGKKITLECSQTMGHDKMYWYQQDPGMELHLIHYSYGVNSTEKGDLSSESTVSRIRTEHFPLTLESARPSHTSQYLCASSETSVGEQFFGPGTRLTVL.

This rearrangement joins TRBV5-1 to TRBJ1-4; 10 bases line up with TRBD1. V shed 0 bases, J shed 8 bases, and the junction held 10 bases outside the gene matches. Germline CDR1 SGHRS, CDR2 YFSETQ. This CDR3 spans 17 amino acids. CDR3 residues: CASSLGSSTGGYEKLFF. For the CDR3, the DNA is TGCGCCAGCAGCTTGGGTTCGTCGACAGGGGGCTACGAAAAACTGTTTTTT.

This clone has more than one count but fewer than ten. The chain is built from TRBV6-5 and TRBJ1-1; TRBD1 agrees at 9 bases. CDR1 and CDR2 (germline): MNHEY, SVGAGI. The ends lost 8 bases at V and 5 bases at J; junction bases unmatched: 9. The CDR3 is 14 residues long. This CDR3 reads CASGLDRGGTEAFF. CDR3 bases: TGTGCCAGCGGCCTCGACAGGGGGGGGACTGAAGCTTTCTTT.

This clone has only a few counts. The chain joins TRBV5-4 to TRBJ1-3; 7 bases map to TRBD1. Looked up from germline, CDR1 is SGHNT and CDR2 is YYREEE (reference sequence). The CDR3 totals 15 residues. The ends lost 3 bases at V and 1 base at J; junction bases unmatched: 4. The CDR3 loop is CASSSGQESGNTIYF. The CDR3 DNA is TGTGCCAGCAGCTCCGGACAGGAGTCTGGAAACACCATATATTTT.

J is TRBJ2-7 and V is TRBV5-1, with a weak D call TRBD1 (5 bases). Germline V gives CDR1 SGHRS, CDR2 YFSETQ. With 4 bases removed from V and 3 bases from J, the gap between germline ends came to 11 bases. The CDR3 sequence is 13 residues long. CDR3 region: CASSEGHFYEQYF. The CDR3 DNA follows: TGCGCCAGCAGCGAAGGACATTTCTACGAGCAGTACTTC.

The V and J genes are TRBV5-5 and TRBJ2-7; perhaps TRBD1 as D (6 bases). Germline V gene lookup returns CDR1 SGHKS and CDR2 YYEKEE (reference sequence). This CDR3 has 14 amino acids. Trimming left V 4 bases short and J 2 bases short, with 13 bases between. The CDR3 loop is CASSSYREAYEQYF. The CDR3 nucleotides are TGTGCCAGCAGCAGTTACAGGGAAGCCTACGAGCAGTACTTC. The variable domain in full, with the rest retrieved from reference TRBV5-5 and TRBJ2-7, is DAGVTQSPTHLIKTRGQQVTLRCSPISGHKSVSWYQQVLGQGPQFIFQYYEKEERGRGNFPDRFSARQFPNYSSELNVNALLLGDSALYLCASSSYREAYEQYFGPGTRLTVT.

The rearrangement uses TRBV27 and TRBJ2-1; 10 bases line up with TRBD2. V shed 3 bases, J shed 5 bases, and the junction held 7 bases outside the gene matches. The CDR3 length is 16 residues. The germline V gene has CDR1 MNHEY and CDR2 SMNVEV (reference sequence). CDR3 protein: CASSFLTSGDHNEQFF. The CDR3 bases are TGTGCCAGCAGTTTCCTTACTAGCGGGGATCACAATGAGCAGTTCTTC.

The chain employs TRBV3-1 (or the pseudogene TRBV3-2) and TRBJ2-1; D is uncertain. CDR3 length: 12 amino acids. CDR1 and CDR2 (germline): LGHDT, YNNKEL (reference sequence). Trimming shortened V by 6 bases and J by 7 bases, and 10 bases separated the two germline ends. DNA for the CDR3: TGTGCCAGCAGACACTATGGGAATGAGCAGTTCTTC. Amino acids: CASRHYGNEQFF.

The chain joins TRBV5-4 to TRBJ2-5; the D gene is possibly TRBD2 (7 bases). With 5 bases removed from V and 2 bases from J, the gap between germline ends came to 13 bases. CDR1 is SGHNT and CDR2 is YYREEE in the germline V gene (reference sequence). The CDR3 has 14 amino acids. CDR3 nucleotides: TGTGCCAGCAGAGGAGGGGGGGCACAAGAGACCCAGTACTTC. Translation gives CASRGGGAQETQYF. The whole variable domain, filled in from reference TRBV5-4 and TRBJ2-5, reads ETGVTQSPTHLIKTRGQQVTLRCSSQSGHNTVSWYQQALGQGPQFIFQYYREEENGRGNFPPRFSGLQFPNYSSELNVNALELDDSALYLCASRGGGAQETQYFGPGTRLLVL.

The rearrangement joins TRBV10-3 to TRBJ2-3, with a possible D match to TRBD2 (5 bases). The CDR3 is 17 residues long. From germline, CDR1 is ENHRY and CDR2 SYGVKD. Trimming shortened V by 0 bases and J by 1 base, and 14 bases separated the two germline ends. CDR3 residues: CAISESVMGGRTDTQYF. The CDR3 DNA sequence: TGTGCCATCAGTGAGTCGGTGATGGGCGGGCGCACAGATACGCAGTATTTT.

This clone has a handful of counts. The chain combines TRBV6-1 with TRBJ2-1; TRBD1 matches at 11 bases. CDR1 is MNHNS, CDR2 SASEGT, per germline. The CDR3 is 15 residues long. The ends lost 1 base at V and 6 bases at J; junction bases unmatched: 2. The CDR3 DNA is TGTGCCAGCAGTGAAGACGGGACAGGGGGCAATGAGCAGTTCTTC. It encodes CASSEDGTGGNEQFF.

This clone was observed at least ten times. The chain employs TRBV4-3 and TRBJ1-4, with D possibly TRBD1 on 6 matching bases. The CDR3 runs to 15 residues. Germline values: CDR1 LGHNA, CDR2 YSLEER. V dropped 2 bases and J dropped 5 bases, with 12 bases sitting between them. CDR3 sequence: CASSQQGLENEKLFF. The CDR3 DNA follows: TGCGCCAGCAGCCAACAGGGGTTGGAGAATGAAAAACTGTTTTTT.

The chain uses TRBV7-9 and TRBJ2-7; the match to TRBD2 covers 9 bases. Trimming removed 5 bases from V and 1 base from J; junction bases left unmatched: 9. CDR3 length equals 16 residues. Germline V CDR1 and CDR2: SEHNR, FQNEAQ (reference sequence). DNA for the CDR3: TGTGCCAGCAGCCATACTATAGCGGGAGAGTCCTACGAGCAGTACTTC. Translation gives CASSHTIAGESYEQYF. The variable domain in full, with the rest retrieved from reference TRBV7-9 and TRBJ2-7, is DTGVSQNPRHKITKRGQNVTFRCDPISEHNRLYWYRQTLGQGPEFLTYFQNEAQLEKSRLLSDRFSAERPKGSFSTLEIQRTEQGDSAMYLCASSHTIAGESYEQYFGPGTRLTVT.

The gene calls are TRBV7-9 and TRBJ1-1; D remains unclear. Germline V CDR1 and CDR2: SEHNR, FQNEAQ (reference sequence). V shed 3 bases and J shed 5 bases, with 10 bases lying between them. This CDR3 comprises 13 residues. This chain's CDR3 is CASSFVAKTEAFF. CDR3 nucleotides: TGTGCCAGCAGCTTCGTCGCGAAAACTGAAGCTTTCTTT.

The genes are TRBV7-2 and TRBJ2-3; 14 positions agree with TRBD2. The CDR3 length is 16 residues. In germline, CDR1 is SGHTA, CDR2 FQGNSA. Unmatched junction bases numbered 4, after V lost 5 bases and J lost 3 bases. The CDR3, as DNA: TGTGCCAGCAGCACTCGGACTAGCGGGGGGACAGATACGCAGTATTTT. Translating gives CASSTRTSGGTDTQYF.

V and J are TRBV7-9 and TRBJ1-5, with D uncertain. V dropped 4 bases and J dropped 0 bases, with 7 bases sitting between them. Germline V gene lookup returns CDR1 SEHNR and CDR2 FQNEAQ (reference sequence). There are 14 residues in the CDR3. The CDR3 DNA is TGTGCCAGCAGCTCTAGCGATAGCAATCAGCCCCAGCATTTT. It specifies CASSSSDSNQPQHF. Full variable domain (remainder filled in from reference TRBV7-9 and TRBJ1-5): DTGVSQNPRHKITKRGQNVTFRCDPISEHNRLYWYRQTLGQGPEFLTYFQNEAQLEKSRLLSDRFSAERPKGSFSTLEIQRTEQGDSAMYLCASSSSDSNQPQHFGDGTRLSIL.

J is TRBJ2-3 and V is TRBV4-2; 8 bases fit TRBD1. After removal of 6 bases from V and 5 bases from J, the junction contained 10 bases not matched to a gene. The CDR3 covers 15 residues. Germline CDR1 LGHNA, CDR2 YNFKEQ. CDR3 amino acids: CASSPGQGLGDTQYF. The CDR3 DNA sequence: TGTGCCAGCAGTCCCGGACAGGGTTTGGGAGATACGCAGTATTTT.

The V call is TRBV6-4, the J call TRBJ2-1; TRBD2 matches at 9 bases. Germline CDR1 MRHNA, CDR2 SNTAGT. J lost 3 bases, V lost 3 bases, and 3 bases had no gene match. This CDR3 is built from 15 residues. The CDR3 protein is CASSEAGGVYNEQFF. The CDR3 DNA follows: TGTGCCAGCAGTGAGGCGGGAGGGGTCTACAATGAGCAGTTCTTC.

The rearrangement links TRBV2 to TRBJ2-2, with 8 positions matching TRBD1. CDR1 is SNHLY and CDR2 is FYNNEI in the germline V gene. This CDR3 is built from 14 residues. Trimming cost V 4 bases and J 7 bases; bases outside gene matches: 5. The CDR3 DNA is TGTGCCAGCAGTGGGACAGGGCTGGGCGGGGAGCTGTTTTTT. Amino acids: CASSGTGLGGELFF.

The chain joins TRBV6-5 to TRBJ1-5, with D perhaps TRBD1 (5 bases). The CDR3 is made up of 14 amino acids. V was trimmed by 7 bases and J by 3 bases, leaving 13 bases between them. Germline assignment: CDR1 MNHEY and CDR2 SVGAGI. The CDR3 here is CASTRQRINQPQHF. Here the CDR3 DNA reads TGTGCCAGCACCAGACAGAGGATCAATCAGCCCCAGCATTTT.

The genes are TRBV15 and TRBJ2-7, with a possible D match to TRBD2 (6 bases). The ends were cut back, 0 bases at V and 6 bases at J, with 9 bases in the middle. The CDR3 is made up of 13 amino acids. CDR1 is LNHNV and CDR2 is YYDKDF in the germline V gene (reference sequence). CDR3: CATSRDGGGEQYF. The CDR3 DNA is TGTGCCACCAGCAGAGACGGGGGTGGCGAGCAGTACTTC.